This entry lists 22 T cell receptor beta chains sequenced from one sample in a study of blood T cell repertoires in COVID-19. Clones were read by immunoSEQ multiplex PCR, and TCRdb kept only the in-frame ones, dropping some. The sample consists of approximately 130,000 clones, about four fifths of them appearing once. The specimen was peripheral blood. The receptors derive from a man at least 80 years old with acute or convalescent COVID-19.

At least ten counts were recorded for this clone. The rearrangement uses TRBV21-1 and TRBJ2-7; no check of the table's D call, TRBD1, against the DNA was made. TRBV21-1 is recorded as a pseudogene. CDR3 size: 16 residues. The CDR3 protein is CASSKGQGVVTYEQYF. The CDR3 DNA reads TGTGCCAGCAGCAAAGGCCAGGGGGTAGTAACCTACGAGCAGTACTTC.

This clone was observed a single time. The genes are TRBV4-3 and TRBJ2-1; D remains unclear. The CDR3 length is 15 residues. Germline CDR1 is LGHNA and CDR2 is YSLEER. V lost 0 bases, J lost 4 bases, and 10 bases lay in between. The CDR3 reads CASSQDLSGYNEQFF. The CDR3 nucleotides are TGCGCCAGCAGCCAAGATCTCTCAGGTTACAATGAGCAGTTCTTC.

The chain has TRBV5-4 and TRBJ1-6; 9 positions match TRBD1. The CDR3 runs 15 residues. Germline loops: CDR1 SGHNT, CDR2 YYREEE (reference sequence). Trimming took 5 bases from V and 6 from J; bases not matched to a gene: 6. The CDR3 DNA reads TGTGCCAGCAGTGCTGAGGGACAGGGTAATTCACCCCTCCACTTT. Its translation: CASSAEGQGNSPLHF.

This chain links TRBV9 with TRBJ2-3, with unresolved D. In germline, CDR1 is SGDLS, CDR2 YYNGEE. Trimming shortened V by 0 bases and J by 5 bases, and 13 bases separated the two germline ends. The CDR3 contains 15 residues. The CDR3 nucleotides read TGTGCCAGCAGCGTAGGGATAGCTTCGGGAGATACGCAGTATTTT. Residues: CASSVGIASGDTQYF.

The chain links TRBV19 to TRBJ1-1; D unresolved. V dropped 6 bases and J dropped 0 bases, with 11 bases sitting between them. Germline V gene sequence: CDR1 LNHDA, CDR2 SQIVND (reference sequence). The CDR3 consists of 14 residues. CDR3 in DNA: TGTGCCAGTAGAAAGGCGGCTTTGAACACTGAAGCTTTCTTT. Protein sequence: CASRKAALNTEAFF.

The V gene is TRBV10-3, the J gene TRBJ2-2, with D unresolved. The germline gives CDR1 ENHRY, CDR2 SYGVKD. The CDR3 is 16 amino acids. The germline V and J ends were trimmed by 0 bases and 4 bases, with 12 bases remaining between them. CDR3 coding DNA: TGTGCCATCAGTGAGTCGGTAGCCCCAACCACCGGGGAGCTGTTTTTT. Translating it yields CAISESVAPTTGELFF.

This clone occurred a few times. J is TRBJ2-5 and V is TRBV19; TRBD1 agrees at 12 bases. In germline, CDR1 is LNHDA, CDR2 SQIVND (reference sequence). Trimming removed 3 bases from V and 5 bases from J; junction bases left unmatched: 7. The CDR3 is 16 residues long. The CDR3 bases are TGTGCCAGTAGTATTTCGGGACAGGGGGCCCACGAGACCCAGTACTTC. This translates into CASSISGQGAHETQYF.

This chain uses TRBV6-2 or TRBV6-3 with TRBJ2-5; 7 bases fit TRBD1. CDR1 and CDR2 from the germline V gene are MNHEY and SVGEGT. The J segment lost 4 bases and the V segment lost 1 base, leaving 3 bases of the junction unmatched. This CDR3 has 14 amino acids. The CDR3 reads CASSYLDRAETQYF. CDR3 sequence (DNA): TGTGCCAGCAGTTACTTAGACAGGGCAGAGACCCAGTACTTC.

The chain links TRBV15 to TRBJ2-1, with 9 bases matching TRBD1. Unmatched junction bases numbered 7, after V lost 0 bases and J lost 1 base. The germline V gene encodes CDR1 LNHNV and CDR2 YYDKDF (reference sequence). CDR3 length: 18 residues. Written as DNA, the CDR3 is TGTGCCACCAGCAGAGATGTGGGACAGGGTTTTTCCTACAATGAGCAGTTCTTC. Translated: CATSRDVGQGFSYNEQFF. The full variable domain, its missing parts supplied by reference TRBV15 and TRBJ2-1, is DAMVIQNPRYQVTQFGKPVTLSCSQTLNHNVMYWYQQKSSQAPKLLFHYYDKDFNNEADTPDNFQSRRPNTSFCFLDIRSPGLGDTAMYLCATSRDVGQGFSYNEQFFGPGTRLTVL.

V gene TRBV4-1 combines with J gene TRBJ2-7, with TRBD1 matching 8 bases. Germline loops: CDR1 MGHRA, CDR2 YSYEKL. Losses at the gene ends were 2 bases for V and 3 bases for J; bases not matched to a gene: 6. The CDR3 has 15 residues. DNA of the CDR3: TGCGCCAGCAGCCAACTCCGGACAGGGAACTACGAGCAGTACTTC. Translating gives CASSQLRTGNYEQYF.

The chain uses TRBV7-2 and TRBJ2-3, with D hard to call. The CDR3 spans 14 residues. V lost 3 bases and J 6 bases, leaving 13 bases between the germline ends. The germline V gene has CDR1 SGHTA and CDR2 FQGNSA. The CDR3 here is CASSFPGFGDTQYF. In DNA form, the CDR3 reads TGTGCCAGCAGCTTCCCTGGCTTCGGGGATACGCAGTATTTT.

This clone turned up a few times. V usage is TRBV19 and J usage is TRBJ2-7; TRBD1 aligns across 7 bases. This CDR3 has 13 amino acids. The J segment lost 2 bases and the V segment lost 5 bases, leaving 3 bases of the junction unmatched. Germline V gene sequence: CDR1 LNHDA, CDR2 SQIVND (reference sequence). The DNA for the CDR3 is TGTGCCAGTAGTGTCGGGACAGCCTACGAGCAGTACTTC. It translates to CASSVGTAYEQYF.

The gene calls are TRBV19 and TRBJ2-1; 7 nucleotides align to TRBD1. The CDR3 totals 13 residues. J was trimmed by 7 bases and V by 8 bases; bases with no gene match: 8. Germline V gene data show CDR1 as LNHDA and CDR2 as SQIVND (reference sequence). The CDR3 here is CASRQGWMNEQFF. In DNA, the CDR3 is TGTGCCAGTCGACAGGGTTGGATGAATGAGCAGTTCTTC.

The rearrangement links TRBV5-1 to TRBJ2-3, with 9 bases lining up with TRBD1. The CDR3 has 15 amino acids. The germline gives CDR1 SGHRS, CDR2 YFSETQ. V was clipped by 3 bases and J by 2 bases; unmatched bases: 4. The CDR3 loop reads CASSSGQGHTDTQYF. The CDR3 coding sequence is TGCGCCAGCAGCTCTGGACAGGGGCACACAGATACGCAGTATTTT.

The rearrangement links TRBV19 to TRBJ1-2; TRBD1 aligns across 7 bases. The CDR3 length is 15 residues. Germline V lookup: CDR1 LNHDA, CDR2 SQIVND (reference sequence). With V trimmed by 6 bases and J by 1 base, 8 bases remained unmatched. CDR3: CASRLRTGYNYGYTF. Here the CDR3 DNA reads TGTGCCAGTAGACTCCGGACAGGATATAACTATGGCTACACCTTC.

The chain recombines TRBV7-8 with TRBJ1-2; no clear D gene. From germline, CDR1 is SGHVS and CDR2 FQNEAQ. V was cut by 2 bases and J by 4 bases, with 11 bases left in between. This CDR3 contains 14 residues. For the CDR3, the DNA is TGTGCCAGCAGCTTATCGTTGAGTGGCTATGGCTACACCTTC. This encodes CASSLSLSGYGYTF.

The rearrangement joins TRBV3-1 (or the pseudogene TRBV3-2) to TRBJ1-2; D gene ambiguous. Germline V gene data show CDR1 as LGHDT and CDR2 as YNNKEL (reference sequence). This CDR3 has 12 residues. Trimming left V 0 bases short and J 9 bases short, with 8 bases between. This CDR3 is CASSQDARSYTF. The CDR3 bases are TGTGCCAGCAGCCAAGATGCCAGGAGCTACACCTTC.

The CDR3 DNA reads TGCGCCAGCAGCTCAGGGGCACCCTACGAGCAGTACTTC. Translation: CASSSGAPYEQYF. This rearrangement joins TRBV5-1 to TRBJ2-7; D perhaps matches TRBD1 (6 bases). This CDR3 spans 13 amino acids. Trimming shortened V by 3 bases and J by 2 bases, and 9 bases separated the two germline ends. Germline V gives CDR1 SGHRS, CDR2 YFSETQ.

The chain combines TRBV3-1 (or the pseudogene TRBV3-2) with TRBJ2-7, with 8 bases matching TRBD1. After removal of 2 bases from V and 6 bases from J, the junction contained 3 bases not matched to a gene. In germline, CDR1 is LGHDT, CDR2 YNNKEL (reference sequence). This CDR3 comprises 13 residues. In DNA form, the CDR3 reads TGTGCCAGCAGCCAAAAGACAGGGGTCGAGCAGTACTTC. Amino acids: CASSQKTGVEQYF.

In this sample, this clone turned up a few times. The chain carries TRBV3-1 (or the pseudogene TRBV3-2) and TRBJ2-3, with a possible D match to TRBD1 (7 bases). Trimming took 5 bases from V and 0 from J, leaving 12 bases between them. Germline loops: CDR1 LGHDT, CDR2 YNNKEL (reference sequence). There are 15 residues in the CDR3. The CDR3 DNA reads TGTGCCAGCAGCGCGGGACAGAGAAGCACAGATACGCAGTATTTT. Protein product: CASSAGQRSTDTQYF.

This CDR3 reads CASSRTSGPPYNEQFF. CDR3 sequence (DNA): TGTGCCAGCAGCCGAACTAGCGGACCGCCATACAATGAGCAGTTCTTC. The chain has TRBV6-2 or TRBV6-3 and TRBJ2-1; 8 positions agree with TRBD2. CDR3 length: 16 amino acids. Trimming removed 6 bases from V and 4 bases from J; junction bases left unmatched: 11. Germline V gives CDR1 MNHEY, CDR2 SVGEGT.

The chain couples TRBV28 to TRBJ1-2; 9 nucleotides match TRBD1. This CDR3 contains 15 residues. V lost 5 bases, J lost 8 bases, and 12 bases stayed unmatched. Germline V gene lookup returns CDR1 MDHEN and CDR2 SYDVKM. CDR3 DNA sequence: TGTGCCAGCAGTCCGGGACAGGGAGCTTCCTGGGGCTACACCTTC. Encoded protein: CASSPGQGASWGYTF.